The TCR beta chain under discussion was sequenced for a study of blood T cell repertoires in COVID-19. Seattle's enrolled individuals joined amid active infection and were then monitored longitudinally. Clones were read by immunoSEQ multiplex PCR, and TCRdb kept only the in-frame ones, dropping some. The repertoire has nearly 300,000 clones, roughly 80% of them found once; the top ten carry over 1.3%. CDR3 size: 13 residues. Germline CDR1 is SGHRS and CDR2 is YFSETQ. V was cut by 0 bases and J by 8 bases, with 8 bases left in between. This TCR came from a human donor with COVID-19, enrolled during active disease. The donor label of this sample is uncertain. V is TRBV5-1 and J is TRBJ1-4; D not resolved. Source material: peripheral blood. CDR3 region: CASSLDTVEKLFF. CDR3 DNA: TGCGCCAGCAGCTTGGACACCGTGGAAAAACTGTTTTTT.